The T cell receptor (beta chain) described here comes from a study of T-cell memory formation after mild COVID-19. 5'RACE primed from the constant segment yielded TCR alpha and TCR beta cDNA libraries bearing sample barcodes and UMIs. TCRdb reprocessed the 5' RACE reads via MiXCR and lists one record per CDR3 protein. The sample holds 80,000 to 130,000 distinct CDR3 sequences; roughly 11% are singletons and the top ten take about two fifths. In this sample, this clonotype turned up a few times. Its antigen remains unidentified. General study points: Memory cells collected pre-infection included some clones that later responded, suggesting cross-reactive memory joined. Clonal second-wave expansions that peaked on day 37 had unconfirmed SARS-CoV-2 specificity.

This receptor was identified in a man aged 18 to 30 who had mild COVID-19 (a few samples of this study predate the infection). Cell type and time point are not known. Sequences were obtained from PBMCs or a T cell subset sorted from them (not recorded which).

The CDR3 DNA is TGTGCCAGCACCCCGAAAGGGGGGGAATACAATGAGCAGTTCTTC. Translation: CASTPKGGEYNEQFF. The V gene is TRBV12-3 or TRBV12-4, the J gene TRBJ2-1, with D tentatively TRBD2 (7 bases). The CDR3 consists of 15 residues. V lost 7 bases and J lost 4, with 17 bases in between.